This entry lists 22 T cell receptor beta chains sequenced from one sample in a study of T-cell reconstitution after alpha-beta-depleted transplantation in children. It was with unique molecular identifiers that the TCRbeta library was prepared. TCRdb independently ran MiXCR on the PCR reads; one entry per CDR3 protein. Found here are fewer than 700,000 distinct CDR3 sequences, roughly 13% of them singletons; the top ten hold 2% to 2.5%. Sequenced here: PBMCs, mostly from graft donor cells, sampled 360 days after TCRalphabeta/CD19-depleted stem cell transplant. The receptors derive from a male patient between 10 and 17 years old who had a stem cell transplant for acute myeloid leukemia, so the T cells may come from the graft donor.

This clonotype was found a few times. The J gene is TRBJ2-2, the V gene TRBV14; D uncertain. Looked up from germline, CDR1 is SGHDN and CDR2 is FVKESK. The CDR3 totals 16 residues. V was shortened by 0 bases and J by 4 bases, with 12 bases between the two germline ends. CDR3 loop: CASSQERGPITGELFF. The CDR3 coding sequence is TGTGCCAGCAGCCAAGAACGAGGACCCATCACCGGGGAGCTGTTTTTT.

Details on this clonotype: A much larger clone lies a single base off, so this may be a read error. CDR3 region: CASSLTGAQGTYEQYF. CDR3 bases: TGTGCCAGCAGTTTAACAGGGGCCCAGGGGACCTACGAGCAGTACTTC. The chain carries TRBV28 and TRBJ2-7, with 7 bases fitting TRBD1. CDR1 MDHEN and CDR2 SYDVKM come from the germline V gene. This CDR3 contains 16 residues. The trim removed 2 bases at V and 2 bases at J, leaving 9 bases unmatched.

The sample holds a few counts of this clonotype. This chain links TRBV6-5 with TRBJ2-3; tentatively, D is TRBD1 (6 bases). CDR1 is MNHEY and CDR2 is SVGAGI in the germline V gene. CDR3 length equals 16 residues. V was cut by 2 bases and J by 0 bases, with 12 bases left in between. The CDR3 spells CASSYQGLYSTDTQYF. The CDR3 nucleotides are TGTGCCAGCAGTTACCAGGGGCTTTATAGCACAGATACGCAGTATTTT.

The J gene is TRBJ1-6, the V gene TRBV11-1; 7 nucleotides agree with TRBD1. Germline lookup yields CDR1 SGHAT and CDR2 FQDESV (reference sequence). V shed 1 base and J 4 bases; nucleotides not matched to a gene: 13. The CDR3 sequence is 19 residues long. CDR3 sequence: CASSLGDSYSGKYNSPLHF. CDR3 DNA sequence: TGTGCCAGCAGCTTAGGGGACAGCTACTCCGGGAAATATAATTCACCCCTCCACTTT.

In this sample, this clonotype turned up many times. The CDR3, as DNA: TGCAGTGCTGGCCTTAGCGGGAGGTCCTACAATGAGCAGTTCTTC. Its protein product is CSAGLSGRSYNEQFF. The V call is TRBV20-1, the J call TRBJ2-1; 10 bases agree with TRBD2. CDR1 and CDR2 from the germline V gene are DFQATT and SNEGSKA (reference sequence). The CDR3 totals 15 residues. The J segment lost 1 base and the V segment lost 5 bases, leaving 5 bases of the junction unmatched.

At least ten counts were recorded for this clonotype. The chain has TRBV7-9 and TRBJ2-3, with a possible D match to TRBD2 (6 bases). The CDR3 loop spans 15 amino acids. V lost 11 bases and J lost 2, with 20 bases in between. Germline assignment: CDR1 SEHNR and CDR2 FQNEAQ (reference sequence). The CDR3: CAGPPVAEDTDTQYF. CDR3 nucleotides: TGTGCCGGCCCTCCGGTAGCGGAAGACACAGATACGCAGTATTTT.

This clonotype was seen repeatedly, ten times or more. An end of the junction does not agree with germline; a read error may underlie this. CDR3 region: CAIGTGEF. CDR3 nucleotide sequence: TGTGCCATTGGAACAGGGGAATTC. The chain carries TRBV12-3 or TRBV12-4 and TRBJ2-7, with TRBD1 matching 7 bases. The CDR3 is made up of 8 amino acids.

This clonotype was counted a few times. This chain uses TRBV7-2 with TRBJ1-4; D is unresolved. Trimming shortened V by 6 bases and J by 12 bases, and 17 bases separated the two germline ends. The CDR3 sequence is 13 residues long. Germline CDR1 and CDR2: SGHTA and FQGNSA. This CDR3 is CASSPRFTEELFF. The CDR3 nucleotides are TGTGCCAGCAGTCCGAGATTCACAGAGGAACTGTTTTTT. Variable domain in full (rest from reference TRBV7-2 and TRBJ1-4): GAGVSQSPSNKVTEKGKDVELRCDPISGHTALYWYRQSLGQGLEFLIYFQGNSAPDKSGLPSDRFSAERTGGSVSTLTIQRTQQEDSAVYLCASSPRFTEELFFGSGTQLSVL.

This clonotype was observed a few times. This chain connects TRBV28 to TRBJ1-2, with D possibly TRBD1 on 5 matching bases. Germline CDR1 and CDR2: MDHEN and SYDVKM. This CDR3 is 13 amino acids long. The V gene lost 3 bases and the J gene lost 4 bases, with 9 bases spanning the gap. CDR3 protein: CASSFGQIYGYTF. The CDR3 nucleotides read TGTGCCAGCAGTTTCGGACAAATCTATGGCTACACCTTC.

This clonotype was observed at least ten times. The rearrangement joins TRBV6-4 to TRBJ2-2, with 8 bases aligning to TRBD1. This CDR3 is 14 amino acids long. Germline V gene sequence: CDR1 MRHNA, CDR2 SNTAGT. The trim removed 6 bases at V and 5 bases at J, leaving 5 bases unmatched. The CDR3 sequence: CASSRTGLTGELFF. CDR3 in DNA: TGTGCCAGCAGCCGGACAGGGTTAACCGGGGAGCTGTTTTTT.

This clonotype was counted a few times. This chain connects TRBV9 to TRBJ2-1, with a weak D call TRBD2 (6 bases). From germline, CDR1 is SGDLS and CDR2 YYNGEE. V gave up 2 bases and J gave up 3 bases, with 15 bases separating them. The CDR3 is made up of 16 amino acids. This CDR3 is CASSVRPGAGYNEQFF. The CDR3 DNA follows: TGTGCCAGCAGCGTCCGTCCAGGAGCGGGCTACAATGAGCAGTTCTTC.

DNA of the CDR3: TGTGCCAGCAGCTTGGCGCAAGGAGTAGAGCAGTTCTTC. Translating it yields CASSLAQGVEQFF. V usage is TRBV5-4 and J usage is TRBJ2-1, with unresolved D. The V gene's germline CDR1 is SGHNT and CDR2 YYREEE (reference sequence). V was shortened by 0 bases and J by 10 bases, with 11 bases between the two germline ends. This CDR3 is built from 13 residues. Full variable domain (missing parts from reference TRBV5-4 and TRBJ2-1): ETGVTQSPTHLIKTRGQQVTLRCSSQSGHNTVSWYQQALGQGPQFIFQYYREEENGRGNFPPRFSGLQFPNYSSELNVNALELDDSALYLCASSLAQGVEQFFGPGTRLTVL.

The rearrangement uses TRBV7-9 and TRBJ2-1; D gene ambiguous. Germline lookup yields CDR1 SEHNR and CDR2 FQNEAQ (reference sequence). The CDR3 has 12 residues. Trimming removed 2 bases from V and 9 bases from J, with 8 bases in between. The CDR3 nucleotides are TGTGCCAGCAGCTTAATCGTCGGTGAGCAGTTCTTC. Residues: CASSLIVGEQFF.

This clonotype occurred a few times. The chain carries TRBV5-1 and TRBJ2-7; tentatively, D is TRBD2 (5 bases). This CDR3 contains 14 residues. CDR1 and CDR2 from the germline V gene are SGHRS and YFSETQ. V was pared by 8 bases and J by 1 base, with 16 bases between. The CDR3 loop is CARSWTGVSYEQYF. DNA of the CDR3: TGCGCCAGGTCCTGGACCGGGGTTTCCTACGAGCAGTACTTC.

This clonotype was seen many times. The CDR3 sequence: CSVTRLEYGYTF. The CDR3 DNA follows: TGCAGCGTTACCAGGTTGGAGTATGGCTACACCTTC. The chain joins TRBV29-1 to TRBJ1-2; the D is unclear. The germline V and J ends were trimmed by 5 bases and 5 bases, with 12 bases remaining between them. Looked up from germline, CDR1 is SQVTM and CDR2 is ANQGSEA. The CDR3 is 12 amino acids.

This clonotype was picked up a small number of times. The V and J genes are TRBV10-3 and TRBJ2-7, with D possibly matching TRBD2 (6 bases). Trimming stripped 4 bases from V and 2 bases from J, with 9 bases between. CDR3 length equals 13 residues. Looked up from germline, CDR1 is ENHRY and CDR2 is SYGVKD. The DNA for the CDR3 is TGTGCCATCAGTGGGGGGGAGACCTACGAGCAGTACTTC. It translates to CAISGGETYEQYF.

The rearrangement uses TRBV11-2 and TRBJ2-3; 15 bases align to TRBD2. V lost 2 bases to trimming and J lost 1 base; unmatched junction nucleotides: 7. This CDR3 has 19 amino acids. The germline V gene encodes CDR1 SGHAT and CDR2 FQNNGV. Written as DNA, the CDR3 is TGTGCCAGCAGCTTATACGGACTAGCGGGAGGGTTAGGCACAGATACGCAGTATTTT. Amino acid sequence: CASSLYGLAGGLGTDTQYF. Using reference TRBV11-2 and TRBJ2-3 for the parts outside the CDR3, the full variable domain is EAGVAQSPRYKIIEKRQSVAFWCNPISGHATLYWYQQILGQGPKLLIQFQNNGVVDDSQLPKDRFSAERLKGVDSTLKIQPAKLEDSAVYLCASSLYGLAGGLGTDTQYFGPGTRLTVL.

This clonotype was counted a single time. V and J are TRBV18 and TRBJ1-1, with 10 nucleotides matching TRBD1. Germline V gene data show CDR1 as KGHSH and CDR2 as LQKENI. The CDR3 sequence is 14 residues long. Trimming removed 6 bases from V and 7 bases from J; junction bases left unmatched: 8. CDR3 region: CASSRRDRGNEAFF. The CDR3, as DNA: TGTGCCAGCTCCCGCCGGGACAGGGGAAATGAAGCTTTCTTT.

This chain links TRBV25-1 with TRBJ1-3; no clear D. V lost 8 bases and J lost 3, with 14 bases in between. CDR1 is MGHDK and CDR2 is SYGVNS in the germline V gene. The CDR3 loop spans 14 amino acids. CDR3 nucleotide sequence: TGTGCCAGCGCAGACAAGTACTATGGAAACACCATATATTTT. It translates to CASADKYYGNTIYF.

The V and J genes are TRBV20-1 and TRBJ2-7, with TRBD2 identical over 10 bases. Trimming at V came to 2 bases and at J to 7 bases, leaving 5 bases not matched to a gene. The CDR3 spans 13 residues. Germline CDR1 DFQATT, CDR2 SNEGSKA (reference sequence). The CDR3 loop is CSARKAGGGEQYF. CDR3 nucleotides: TGCAGTGCTAGAAAAGCGGGAGGGGGTGAGCAGTACTTC.

The chain recombines TRBV20-1 with TRBJ2-7; no clear D. This CDR3 comprises 15 residues. Trimming removed 5 bases from V and 0 bases from J, with 17 bases in between. The V gene's germline CDR1 is DFQATT and CDR2 SNEGSKA (reference sequence). CDR3 amino acids: CSAYFRPSSSYEQYF. The CDR3 DNA reads TGCAGTGCTTACTTTCGTCCTTCCTCCTCCTACGAGCAGTACTTC.

The chain links TRBV28 to TRBJ2-2; no definite D call. This CDR3 is 13 amino acids long. Germline V gene sequence: CDR1 MDHEN, CDR2 SYDVKM. Deletions cut 6 bases from V and 4 bases from J, with 9 bases between. The CDR3 nucleotides are TGTGCCAGCAGCCAGCACCTCACCGGGGAGCTGTTTTTT. It is translated as CASSQHLTGELFF. Together with reference TRBV28 and TRBJ2-2, the CDR3 gives the full variable domain: DVKVTQSSRYLVKRTGEKVFLECVQDMDHENMFWYRQDPGLGLRLIYFSYDVKMKEKGDIPEGYSVSREKKERFSLILESASTNQTSMYLCASSQHLTGELFFGEGSRLTVL.